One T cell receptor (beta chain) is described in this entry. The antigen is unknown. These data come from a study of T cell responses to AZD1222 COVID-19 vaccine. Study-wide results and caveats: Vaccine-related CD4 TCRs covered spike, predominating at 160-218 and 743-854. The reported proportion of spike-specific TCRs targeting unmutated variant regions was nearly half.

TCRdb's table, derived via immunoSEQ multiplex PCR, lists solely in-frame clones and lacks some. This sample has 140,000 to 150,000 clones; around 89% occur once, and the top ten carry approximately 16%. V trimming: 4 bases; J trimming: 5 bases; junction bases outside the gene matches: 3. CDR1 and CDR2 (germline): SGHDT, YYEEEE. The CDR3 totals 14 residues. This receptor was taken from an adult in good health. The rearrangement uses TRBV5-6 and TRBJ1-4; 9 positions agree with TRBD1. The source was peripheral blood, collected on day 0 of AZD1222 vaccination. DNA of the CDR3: TGTGCCAGCAGCCGGGGACAGGGAAATGAAAAACTGTTTTTT. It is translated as CASSRGQGNEKLFF.